This entry describes one T cell receptor beta chain. The sample originates from a study of control samples from healthy donors and cancer patients. Clones were read by immunoSEQ multiplex PCR, and TCRdb kept only the in-frame ones, dropping some. In the table there are roughly 130,000 clones, approximately 91% of which are singletons. The TCR was taken from a man aged 50 to 60 in good health. Material: blood.

The CDR3 DNA is TGTGCCAGCAGCCATATTAGACAGCCTGAGCAGTTCTTC. Translated, it gives CASSHIRQPEQFF. The genes are TRBV3-1 (or the pseudogene TRBV3-2) and TRBJ2-1; maybe TRBD1 (5 bases). Per germline, CDR1 LGHDT and CDR2 YNNKEL (reference sequence). Trimming stripped 3 bases from V and 9 bases from J, with 12 bases between. The CDR3 runs 13 residues.